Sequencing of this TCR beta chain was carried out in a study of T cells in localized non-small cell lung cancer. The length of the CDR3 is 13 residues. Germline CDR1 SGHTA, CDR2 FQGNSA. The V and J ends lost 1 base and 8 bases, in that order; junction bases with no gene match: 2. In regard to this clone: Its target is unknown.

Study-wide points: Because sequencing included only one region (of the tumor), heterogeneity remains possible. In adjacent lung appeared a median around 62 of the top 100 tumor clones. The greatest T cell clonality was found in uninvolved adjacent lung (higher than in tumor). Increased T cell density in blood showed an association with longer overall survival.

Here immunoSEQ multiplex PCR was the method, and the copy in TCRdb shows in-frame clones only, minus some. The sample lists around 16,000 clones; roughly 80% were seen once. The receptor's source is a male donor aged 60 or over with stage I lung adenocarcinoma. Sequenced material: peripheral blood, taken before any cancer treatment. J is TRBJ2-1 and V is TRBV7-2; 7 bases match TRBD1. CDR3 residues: CASSLGQGDEQFF. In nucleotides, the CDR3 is TGTGCCAGCAGCTTAGGACAGGGAGATGAGCAGTTCTTC.